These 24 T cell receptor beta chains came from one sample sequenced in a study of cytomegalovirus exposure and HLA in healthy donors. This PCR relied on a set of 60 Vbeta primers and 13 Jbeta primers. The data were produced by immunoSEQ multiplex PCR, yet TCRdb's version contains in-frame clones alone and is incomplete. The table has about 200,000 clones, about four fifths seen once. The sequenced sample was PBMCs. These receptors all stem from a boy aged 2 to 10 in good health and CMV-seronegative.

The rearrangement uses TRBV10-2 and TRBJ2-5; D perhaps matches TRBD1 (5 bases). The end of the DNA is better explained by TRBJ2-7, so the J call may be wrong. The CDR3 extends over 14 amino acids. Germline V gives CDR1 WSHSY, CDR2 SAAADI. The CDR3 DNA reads TGCGCCAGCGCCACTCGCTTGGGGCCCTACGAGCAGTACTTC. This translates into CASATRLGPYEQYF.

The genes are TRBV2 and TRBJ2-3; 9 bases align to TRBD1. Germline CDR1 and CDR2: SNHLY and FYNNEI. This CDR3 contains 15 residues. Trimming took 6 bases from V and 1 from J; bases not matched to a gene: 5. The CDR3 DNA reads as TGTGCCAGCAGGCCACGACAGGGGGGCACAGATACGCAGTATTTT. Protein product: CASRPRQGGTDTQYF.

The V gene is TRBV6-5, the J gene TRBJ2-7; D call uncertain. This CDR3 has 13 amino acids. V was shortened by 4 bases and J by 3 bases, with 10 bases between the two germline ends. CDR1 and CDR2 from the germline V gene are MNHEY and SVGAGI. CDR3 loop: CASSSRGNYEQYF. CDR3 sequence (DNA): TGTGCCAGCAGTTCCCGAGGAAACTACGAGCAGTACTTC.

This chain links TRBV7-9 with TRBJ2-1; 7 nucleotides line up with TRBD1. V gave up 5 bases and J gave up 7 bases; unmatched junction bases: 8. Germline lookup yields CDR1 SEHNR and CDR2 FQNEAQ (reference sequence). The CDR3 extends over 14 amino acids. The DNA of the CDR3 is TGTGCCAGCAGCGACAACAGGGGTGGGAATGAGCAGTTCTTC. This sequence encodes CASSDNRGGNEQFF.

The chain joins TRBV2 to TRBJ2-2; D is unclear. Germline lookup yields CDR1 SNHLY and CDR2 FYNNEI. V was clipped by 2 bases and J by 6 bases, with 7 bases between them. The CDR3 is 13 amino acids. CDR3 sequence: CASSEQAAGELFF. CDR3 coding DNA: TGTGCCAGCAGTGAACAGGCAGCCGGGGAGCTGTTTTTT. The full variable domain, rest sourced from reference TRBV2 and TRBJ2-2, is EPEVTQTPSHQVTQMGQEVILRCVPISNHLYFYWYRQILGQKVEFLVSFYNNEISEKSEIFDDQFSVERPDGSNFTLKIRSTKLEDSAMYFCASSEQAAGELFFGEGSRLTVL.

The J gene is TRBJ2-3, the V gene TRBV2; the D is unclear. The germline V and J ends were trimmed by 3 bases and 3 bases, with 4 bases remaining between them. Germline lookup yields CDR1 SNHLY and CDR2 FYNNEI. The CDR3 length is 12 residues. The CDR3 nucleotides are TGTGCCAGCAGTGACTTGACAGATACGCAGTATTTT. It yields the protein CASSDLTDTQYF.

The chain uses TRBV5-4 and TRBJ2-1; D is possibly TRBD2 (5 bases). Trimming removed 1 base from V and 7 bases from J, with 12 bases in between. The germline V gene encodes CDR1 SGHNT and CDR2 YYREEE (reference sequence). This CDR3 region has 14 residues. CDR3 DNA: TGTGCCAGCAGCTTGACAGTTTCGGGAAATGAGCAGTTCTTC. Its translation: CASSLTVSGNEQFF.

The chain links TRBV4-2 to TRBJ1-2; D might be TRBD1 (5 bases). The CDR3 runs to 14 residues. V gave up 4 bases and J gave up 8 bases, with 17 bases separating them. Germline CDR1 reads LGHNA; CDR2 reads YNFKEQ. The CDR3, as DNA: TGTGCCAGCAGCCCGAACGCAGGGTCCGTAGGCTACACCTTC. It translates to CASSPNAGSVGYTF.

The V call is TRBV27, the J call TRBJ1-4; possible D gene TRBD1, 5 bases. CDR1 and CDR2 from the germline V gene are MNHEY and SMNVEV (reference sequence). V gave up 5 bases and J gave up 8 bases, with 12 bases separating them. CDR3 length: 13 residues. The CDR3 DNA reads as TGTGCCAGCAGTGCGTGGGGCGAGGAAAAACTGTTTTTT. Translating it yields CASSAWGEEKLFF.

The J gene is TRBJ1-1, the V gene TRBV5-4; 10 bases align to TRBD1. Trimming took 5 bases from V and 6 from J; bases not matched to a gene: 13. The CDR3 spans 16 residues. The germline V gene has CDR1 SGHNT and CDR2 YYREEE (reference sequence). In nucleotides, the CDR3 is TGTGCCAGCAGAGTCGGGACAGGGGCCCTATCGTCTGAAGCTTTCTTT. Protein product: CASRVGTGALSSEAFF.

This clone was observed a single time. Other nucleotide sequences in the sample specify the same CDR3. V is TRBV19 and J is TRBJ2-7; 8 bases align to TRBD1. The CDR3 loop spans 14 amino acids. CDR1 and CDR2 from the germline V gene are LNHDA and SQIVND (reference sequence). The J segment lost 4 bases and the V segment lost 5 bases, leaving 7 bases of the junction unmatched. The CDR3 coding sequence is TGTGCCAGTAGTCCCGGACAGGGTGCGTACGAGCAGTACTTC. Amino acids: CASSPGQGAYEQYF.

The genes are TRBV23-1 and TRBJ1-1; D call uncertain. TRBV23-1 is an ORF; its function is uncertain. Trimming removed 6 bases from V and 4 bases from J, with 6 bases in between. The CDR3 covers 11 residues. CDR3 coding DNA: TGCGCCAGCAGCCAGGTCACTGAAGCTTTCTTT. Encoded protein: CASSQVTEAFF.

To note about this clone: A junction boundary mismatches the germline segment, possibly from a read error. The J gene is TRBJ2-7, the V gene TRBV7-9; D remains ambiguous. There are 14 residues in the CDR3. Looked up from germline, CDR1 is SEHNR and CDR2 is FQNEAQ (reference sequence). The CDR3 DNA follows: TGTTCCAGCAGCTTAGAGACTCCCTCCTACGAGCAGTACTTC. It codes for CSSSLETPSYEQYF.

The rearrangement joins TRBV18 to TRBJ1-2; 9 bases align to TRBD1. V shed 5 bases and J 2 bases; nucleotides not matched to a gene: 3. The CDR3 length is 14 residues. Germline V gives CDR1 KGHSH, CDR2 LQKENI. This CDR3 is CASSEGQGNYGYTF. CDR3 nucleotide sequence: TGTGCCAGCTCAGAAGGACAGGGGAACTATGGCTACACCTTC.

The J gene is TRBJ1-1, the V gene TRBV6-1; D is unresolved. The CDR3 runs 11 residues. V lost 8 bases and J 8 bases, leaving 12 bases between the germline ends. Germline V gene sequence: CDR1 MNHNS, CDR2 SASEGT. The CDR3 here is CASWEFLEAFF. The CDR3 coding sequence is TGTGCCAGCTGGGAGTTCCTGGAAGCTTTCTTT.

The CDR3 DNA sequence: TGTGCCAGCAGCCCCTCCGGGACAGGGCTGAGCGAGCAGTACTTC. Protein sequence: CASSPSGTGLSEQYF. The chain carries TRBV7-6 and TRBJ2-7, with 9 bases lining up with TRBD1. V dropped 5 bases and J dropped 6; count of bases not matched to a gene: 11. The CDR3 is 15 residues long. CDR1 and CDR2 from the germline V gene are SGHVS and FNYEAQ.

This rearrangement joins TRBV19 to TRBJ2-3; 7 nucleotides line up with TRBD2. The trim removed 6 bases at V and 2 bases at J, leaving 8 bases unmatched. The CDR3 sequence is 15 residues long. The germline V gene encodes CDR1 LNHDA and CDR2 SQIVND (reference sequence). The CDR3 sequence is CASRASGFLTDTQYF. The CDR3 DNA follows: TGTGCCAGTAGAGCTAGCGGATTCCTCACAGATACGCAGTATTTT.

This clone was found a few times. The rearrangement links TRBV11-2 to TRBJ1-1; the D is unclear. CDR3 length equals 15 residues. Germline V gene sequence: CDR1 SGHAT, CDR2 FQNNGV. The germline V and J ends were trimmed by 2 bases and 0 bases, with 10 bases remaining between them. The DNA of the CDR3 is TGTGCCAGCAGCTTAAGAGGAGCAGTGAACACTGAAGCTTTCTTT. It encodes CASSLRGAVNTEAFF.

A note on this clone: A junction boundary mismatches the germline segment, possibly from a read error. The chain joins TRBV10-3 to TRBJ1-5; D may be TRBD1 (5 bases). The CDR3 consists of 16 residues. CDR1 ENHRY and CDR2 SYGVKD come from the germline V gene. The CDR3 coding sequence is TGTGCCATCAGTAAGTCCCCGGACAACCCGGATCAGCCCCAGCATTTT. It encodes CAISKSPDNPDQPQHF.

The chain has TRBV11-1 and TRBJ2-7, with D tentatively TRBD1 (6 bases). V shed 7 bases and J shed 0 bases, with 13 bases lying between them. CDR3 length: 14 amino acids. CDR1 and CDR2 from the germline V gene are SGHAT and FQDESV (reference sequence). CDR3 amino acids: CASTPQGISYEQYF. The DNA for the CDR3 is TGTGCCAGCACCCCACAGGGCATCTCCTACGAGCAGTACTTC.

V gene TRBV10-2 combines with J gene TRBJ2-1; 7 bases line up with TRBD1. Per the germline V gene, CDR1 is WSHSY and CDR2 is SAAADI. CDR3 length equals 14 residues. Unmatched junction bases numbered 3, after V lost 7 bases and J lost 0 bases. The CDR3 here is CASTGTVSYNEQFF. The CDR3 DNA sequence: TGCGCCAGCACCGGGACAGTCTCCTACAATGAGCAGTTCTTC.

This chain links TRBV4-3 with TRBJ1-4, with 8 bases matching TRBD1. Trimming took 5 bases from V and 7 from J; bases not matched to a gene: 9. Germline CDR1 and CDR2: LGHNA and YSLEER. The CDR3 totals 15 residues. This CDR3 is CASSTSRGRGEKLFF. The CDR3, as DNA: TGCGCCAGCAGCACCAGCAGGGGGCGAGGTGAAAAACTGTTTTTT.

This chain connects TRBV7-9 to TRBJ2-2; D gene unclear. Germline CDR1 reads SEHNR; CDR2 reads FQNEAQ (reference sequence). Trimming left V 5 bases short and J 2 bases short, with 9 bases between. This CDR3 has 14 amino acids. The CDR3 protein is CASSPRGNTGELFF. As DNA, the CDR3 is TGTGCCAGCAGCCCTCGAGGAAACACCGGGGAGCTGTTTTTT.

CDR3 DNA sequence: TGTGCCAGCAGTTTGGGTCGGCAGGGGGCGAAGCAGTACTTC. Translation gives CASSLGRQGAKQYF. This rearrangement joins TRBV27 to TRBJ2-7; 8 bases line up with TRBD1. J lost 8 bases, V lost 3 bases, and 9 bases had no gene match. Germline CDR1 is MNHEY and CDR2 is SMNVEV (reference sequence). The CDR3 contains 14 residues.